A selection of T cell receptor beta chains follows, all from one sample in a study of blood T cell repertoires in COVID-19. The method was immunoSEQ multiplex PCR; TCRdb's version includes in-frame clones alone and lacks a portion of them. The sample shows 540,000 or so clones, 85% to 90% of them seen only once. The sequencing input was peripheral blood. The receptors were gathered from a woman between 45 and 65 years old with COVID-19, enrolled during active disease. CDR3s include the opening cysteine and the closing phenylalanine or tryptophan. A D gene is named only where the DNA matches it firmly. Clone size is given for some rows only: seen once, a few or many times, or a class if the clone is expanded.

j_gene | d_gene | v_gene | abundance | CDR3nt | CDR3aa
TRBJ1-5 | NA | TRBV29-1 | NA | TGCAGCGTTGCAGGGGACCTTAGCAATCAGCCCCAGCATTTT | CSVAGDLSNQPQHF
TRBJ1-1 | TRBD1 | TRBV5-1 | NA | TGCGCCACACAGGGGGTCGGTGAAGCTTTCTTT | CATQGVGEAFF
TRBJ2-1 | NA | TRBV12-3/TRBV12-4 | NA | TGTGCCAGCAGTCCCCTATACAATGAGCAGTTCTTC | CASSPLYNEQFF
TRBJ2-7 | TRBD1 | TRBV4-2 | NA | TGTGCCAGCAGCCAAGATAGCGTGACAGGGGACCGCTCCTACGAGCAGTACTTC | CASSQDSVTGDRSYEQYF
TRBJ2-7 | NA | TRBV4-1 | NA | TGCGCCAGCAGCCAAGAGTGGAGAAGCTCCTACGAGCAGTACTTC | CASSQEWRSSYEQYF
TRBJ1-6 | TRBD1 | TRBV27 | NA | TGTGCCAGCAAGTGGACAGGGAAGAATTCACCCCTCCACTTT | CASKWTGKNSPLHF
TRBJ1-1 | NA | TRBV19 | NA | TGTGCCAGTAGTGACCTTACAGGGAGTATAGGGATGAACACTGAAGCTTTCTTT | CASSDLTGSIGMNTEAFF
TRBJ2-7 | TRBD1 | TRBV5-1 | NA | TGCGCCAGCAGCACGGACAGGGGGGCAGAGCAGTACTTC | CASSTDRGAEQYF
TRBJ2-1 | NA | TRBV7-2 | NA | TGTGCCAGCATCCCGGTACCCCGACTCTTCTCCAATGAGCAGTTCTTC | CASIPVPRLFSNEQFF
TRBJ2-2 | NA | TRBV2 | NA | TGTGCCAGCAAGGGACTCTCGAACACCGGGGAGCTGTTTTTT | CASKGLSNTGELFF
TRBJ2-7 | NA | TRBV19 | many | TGTGCCAGTGGCCGCCGCGGGTTCCACGAGCAGTACTTC | CASGRRGFHEQYF
TRBJ1-6 | TRBD1 | TRBV6-1 | NA | TGTGCCAGCAGTGACGACAGGGTTGCTAATTCACCCCTCCACTTT | CASSDDRVANSPLHF
TRBJ2-3 | TRBD2 | TRBV13 | NA | TGTGCCAGCAGTCCCCTTAGCGGGAAGTCGAGGGAAGATACGCAGTATTTT | CASSPLSGKSREDTQYF
TRBJ1-2 | NA | TRBV5-1 | NA | TGCGCCAGCAGCTTGGACAGGGCTCTCAACTATGGCTACACCTTC | CASSLDRALNYGYTF
TRBJ2-3 | TRBD2 | TRBV5-8 | NA | TGTGCCAGCAGCTTGGTAATTCGAGGTAGCGGGGGGCCCACAGATACGCAGTATTTT | CASSLVIRGSGGPTDTQYF
TRBJ1-1 | TRBD1 | TRBV19 | NA | TGTGCCAGTAGACGAAACAGGGGAACGGATACTGAAGCTTTCTTT | CASRRNRGTDTEAFF
TRBJ1-1 | TRBD1 | TRBV18 | NA | TGTGCCAGCGCTTGGGACAGGGGAACTGAAGCTTTCTTT | CASAWDRGTEAFF